This TCR beta chain is drawn from a study of T-cell reconstitution after alpha-beta-depleted transplantation in children (dated by TCRdb to the mid-2010s). General notes on the study: Using TCR repertoire profiling, the study followed T-cell immune reconstitution in a quantitative way in children after TCRalphabeta/CD19-depleted allogeneic hematopoietic cell transplantation.

Libraries were made using PCR. The data were produced on an Illumina HiSeq 2500. TCR library preparation used molecular barcoding, with unique molecular identifiers applied to normalize quantification of the TCRbeta repertoire. Using fastp trimming at Q25 and MiXCR clonotype assembly, TCRdb reanalyzed the public sequencing data and kept in-frame beta chains. CDR3 protein sequences are deduplicated, and each keeps its most common genes and DNA. This sample comprises roughly 150,000 distinct CDR3 sequences, roughly 10% of them detected only once. Of the sample, about 12% is held by the ten largest clones. This clonotype was counted at least ten times. Its antigen specificity is not known. No much larger clonotype is one base removed from it; base qualities were not supplied. Summary of the overall study and its limitations: The apparently early alphabetaT-cell count recovery about two months after transplant was reportedly dependent on only several hundred rapidly expanded clones derived from non-depleted graft cells. The frequencies of hyperexpanded clones fell over the following months, and after one year, T-cell counts and TCRbeta diversity were mostly attributed to newly produced T cells. The high TCRbeta diversity at day 60 in some patients was ascribed to recipient T cells and intrathymic progenitors that had survived conditioning.

This specimen's treatment or condition label, per the study, means: allogeneic hematopoietic cell transplantation with graft depleted of TCRalphabeta T cells and CD19 B cells. TCRalphabeta/CD19-depleted allogeneic hematopoietic cell grafts were given to the transplant recipients, all of whom were children. The sequence derives from a boy between 2 and 10 years old with acute myeloid leukemia, due to receive a stem cell transplant. Sequencing was performed on PBMCs, taken before TCRalphabeta/CD19-depleted stem cell transplant.

In nucleotide form, the sequence is TGCGCCAGCACTCCGGGCGGGAGAGGCAATGAGCAGTTCTTC. This translates into CASTPGGRGNEQFF. The chain is assembled from TRBV4-1 and TRBJ2-1; TRBD2 matches 7 bases in the middle. Trimming leaves V shorter by 7 bases and J shorter by 6 bases, with the junction holding 9 bases beyond the gene matches. The CDR3 numbers 14 residues from cysteine through phenylalanine. Just the 42-base CDR3 DNA is kept, in frame starting at base 1. The germline V gene specifies MGHRA as CDR1 and YSYEKL as CDR2.